Each of the 24 T cell receptor beta chains below was sequenced from the same sample in a study of cytomegalovirus exposure and HLA in healthy donors. The PCR had 60 Vbeta and 13 Jbeta primers. Sequenced by immunoSEQ multiplex PCR; TCRdb stores in-frame clones only, minus some. The sample has around 130,000 clones, 70% to 75% seen once. Sequencing was performed on PBMCs. Receptors originate from a woman in her 40s in good health and CMV-seropositive.

This clone was seen a handful of times. This chain joins TRBV27 and TRBJ2-7, with TRBD2 matching 11 bases. V was pared by 5 bases and J by 1 base, with 4 bases of the junction left unmatched. Germline-derived CDR1 and CDR2 are MNHEY and SMNVEV (reference sequence). This CDR3 is built from 15 residues. The CDR3 DNA is TGTGCCAGCAGTGCCGCTAGCGGGAGGTCCTACGAGCAGTACTTC. This encodes CASSAASGRSYEQYF.

Only one count was recorded for this clone. The gene calls are TRBV5-1 and TRBJ1-3, with TRBD1 as a possible D gene (6 bases). CDR1 and CDR2 from the germline V gene are SGHRS and YFSETQ. V dropped 4 bases and J dropped 7 bases, with 15 bases sitting between them. CDR3 size: 14 residues. The CDR3 region is CASSVQGNANTIYF. DNA of the CDR3: TGCGCCAGCAGCGTACAGGGTAACGCGAACACCATATATTTT.

The chain combines TRBV13 with TRBJ2-1; 7 nucleotides agree with TRBD1. CDR1 is PRHDT, CDR2 FYEKMQ, per germline (reference sequence). With V trimmed by 4 bases and J by 7 bases, 4 bases remained unmatched. This CDR3 region has 13 residues. The CDR3 is CASSYRGTNEQFF. The DNA of the CDR3 is TGTGCCAGCAGCTACAGGGGAACGAATGAGCAGTTCTTC.

This sequence joins TRBV5-1 and TRBJ1-2; tentatively, D is TRBD1 (6 bases). CDR1 and CDR2 (germline): SGHRS, YFSETQ. The CDR3 contains 13 residues. Trimming left V 9 bases short and J 0 bases short, with 12 bases between. The CDR3 coding sequence is TGCGCCACCGCGGACAGTCCTAACTATGGCTACACCTTC. Protein product: CATADSPNYGYTF.

V and J are TRBV7-5 and TRBJ1-5; TRBD1 reflects the table's D call only, with no check against the DNA. TRBV7-5 is noted as a pseudogene. The CDR3 consists of 17 residues. This chain's CDR3 is CVRSYPGTGSSNQPQHF. The CDR3 nucleotides are TGTGTCAGAAGCTACCCCGGGACAGGGAGTAGCAATCAGCCCCAGCATTTT.

This chain uses TRBV23-1 with TRBJ2-5; tentative D call: TRBD2 (5 bases). TRBV23-1 is identified as an open reading frame with a role that is uncertain. CDR3 size: 19 residues. The V and J ends lost 7 bases and 0 bases respectively, with 27 bases between them. The CDR3 DNA sequence: TGCGCCAGCACCGGGGAAGTGTATCGAATATTTCTATACCAAGAGACCCAGTACTTC. It is translated as CASTGEVYRIFLYQETQYF.

V usage is TRBV11-3 and J usage is TRBJ2-7; 11 bases map to TRBD2. V lost 5 bases and J lost 6; bases outside the gene matches: 3. CDR3 size: 13 residues. Germline CDR1 and CDR2: SGHNT and YENEEA. CDR3 region: CASSNLAGGEQYF. For the CDR3, the DNA is TGTGCCAGCAGCAATCTAGCGGGAGGCGAGCAGTACTTC.

The CDR3 region has the DNA TGTGCCAGCAGCCCAACTTACACCGGGGAGCTGTTTTTT. Translated, it gives CASSPTYTGELFF. The chain is built from TRBV7-8 and TRBJ2-2; D remains ambiguous. This CDR3 contains 13 residues. The V end was cut by 5 bases, the J end by 3 bases, with 7 bases between. CDR1 and CDR2 from the germline V gene are SGHVS and FQNEAQ.

V is TRBV21-1 and J is TRBJ2-1; the D call of TRBD2 is as the table states it, not checked on the DNA. TRBV21-1 is shown as a pseudogene. The CDR3 extends over 20 amino acids. The chain's CDR3 is CASSKVGLAGGPGKNNEQFF. The DNA of the CDR3 is TGTGCCAGCAGCAAAGTGGGACTAGCGGGAGGGCCTGGCAAGAACAATGAGCAGTTCTTC.

Regarding this clone: This sample includes further DNA sequences coding for the same CDR3. The chain carries TRBV7-2 and TRBJ1-2; D uncertain. V was trimmed by 1 base and J by 7 bases, leaving 10 bases between them. Germline V CDR1 and CDR2: SGHTA, FQGNSA. CDR3 length: 13 residues. The CDR3 DNA reads as TGTGCCAGCAGCTTAGAACAGCGGATTGGCTACACCTTC. Amino acids: CASSLEQRIGYTF.

The V and J genes are TRBV5-6 and TRBJ2-3; 8 bases match TRBD2. With V trimmed by 4 bases and J by 7 bases, 11 bases remained unmatched. This CDR3 contains 15 residues. Germline V gene sequence: CDR1 SGHDT, CDR2 YYEEEE. The CDR3 sequence is CASSRGGSGGYTQYF. DNA of the CDR3: TGTGCCAGCAGCAGAGGTGGAAGCGGGGGCTATACGCAGTATTTT.

The rearrangement uses TRBV29-1 and TRBJ2-4; D gene uncertain. This CDR3 region has 12 residues. The germline CDR1 and CDR2 sequences are SQVTM and ANQGSEA. Trimming left V 2 bases short and J 9 bases short, with 11 bases between. The CDR3 nucleotides are TGCAGCGTTGAATCGGGTGAAGGCATTCAGTACTTC. Protein sequence: CSVESGEGIQYF.

V and J are TRBV5-1 and TRBJ2-3; D gene uncertain. CDR3 length: 13 amino acids. CDR1 SGHRS and CDR2 YFSETQ come from the germline V gene. The V and J ends lost 5 bases and 6 bases respectively, with 13 bases between them. For the CDR3, the DNA is TGCGCCAGCAGTCCGAATTCCGGGGATACGCAGTATTTT. The encoded protein is CASSPNSGDTQYF.

This clone was seen a handful of times. V is TRBV27 and J is TRBJ1-2; TRBD1 agrees at 8 bases. V was pared by 5 bases and J by 7 bases, with 9 bases of the junction left unmatched. CDR3 size: 14 residues. Germline V gene data show CDR1 as MNHEY and CDR2 as SMNVEV (reference sequence). CDR3 sequence: CASSTRQGWGGYTF. The CDR3 region has the DNA TGTGCCAGCAGTACGAGACAGGGGTGGGGTGGCTACACCTTC.

Concerning this clone: The same CDR3 is also encoded by other DNA sequences in this sample. The chain joins TRBV28 to TRBJ2-1, with 8 bases aligning to TRBD1. Germline trimming cut 3 bases from V and 0 bases from J; bases unmatched to any gene: 1. From germline, CDR1 is MDHEN and CDR2 SYDVKM. There are 15 residues in the CDR3. The CDR3 is CASSFTGGSYNEQFF. CDR3 DNA: TGTGCCAGCAGTTTCACAGGGGGCTCCTACAATGAGCAGTTCTTC.

About this clone: The junction departs from the called germline gene at one end, perhaps through a read error. The CDR3 reads CTSSLLQETQYF. As DNA, the CDR3 is TGTACCAGCAGCCTACTCCAAGAGACCCAGTACTTC. This chain links TRBV7-9 with TRBJ2-5; D gene unclear. Per the germline V gene, CDR1 is SEHNR and CDR2 is FQNEAQ (reference sequence). The CDR3 has 12 amino acids.

V usage is TRBV5-4 and J usage is TRBJ1-1; tentative D call: TRBD1 (5 bases). This CDR3 has 12 amino acids. Trimming stripped 7 bases from V and 4 bases from J, with 11 bases between. CDR1 and CDR2 from the germline V gene are SGHNT and YYREEE (reference sequence). The CDR3 here is CASGLQATEAFF. For the CDR3, the DNA is TGTGCCAGCGGTCTACAGGCCACTGAAGCTTTCTTT.

The J gene is TRBJ2-7, the V gene TRBV7-2; D not certain. The CDR3 totals 15 residues. Germline lookup yields CDR1 SGHTA and CDR2 FQGNSA. Deletions cut 3 bases from V and 1 base from J, with 13 bases between. The CDR3 is CASSFGRGQSYEQYF. The CDR3 DNA is TGTGCCAGCAGCTTTGGCCGAGGTCAGTCCTACGAGCAGTACTTC.

The chain recombines TRBV28 with TRBJ1-5, with D perhaps TRBD1 (5 bases). Germline CDR1 reads MDHEN; CDR2 reads SYDVKM. The V and J ends lost 5 bases and 5 bases respectively, with 13 bases between them. The CDR3 spans 14 residues. CDR3 nucleotide sequence: TGTGCCAGCAGTACGCAGGGAGGGTATCAGCCCCAGCATTTT. It is translated as CASSTQGGYQPQHF.

In regard to this clone: One end of the junction is discordant with germline, which a read error may explain. The chain recombines TRBV7-9 with TRBJ2-7; D unclear. Germline CDR1 reads SEHNR; CDR2 reads FQNEAQ (reference sequence). This CDR3 is 12 amino acids long. CDR3 amino acids: CSSSLSSGEQYF. The CDR3 bases are TGTTCCAGCAGCTTAAGCTCGGGCGAGCAGTACTTC.

This chain links TRBV9 with TRBJ2-5, with 7 nucleotides matching TRBD2. Trimming took 4 bases from V and 5 from J; bases not matched to a gene: 11. The germline CDR1 and CDR2 sequences are SGDLS and YYNGEE. CDR3 length: 15 residues. The CDR3 bases are TGTGCCAGCAGCCCCCGGGGGGTTCCGAGGGAGACCCAGTACTTC. Encoded protein: CASSPRGVPRETQYF. The full variable domain, completed using reference TRBV9 and TRBJ2-5, is DSGVTQTPKHLITATGQRVTLRCSPRSGDLSVYWYQQSLDQGLQFLIQYYNGEERAKGNILERFSAQQFPDLHSELNLSSLELGDSALYFCASSPRGVPRETQYFGPGTRLLVL.

This clone was seen once. The chain has TRBV5-6 and TRBJ1-2; TRBD1 agrees at 12 bases. The CDR3 runs 16 residues. Trimming cost V 0 bases and J 7 bases; bases outside gene matches: 7. Germline V gene data show CDR1 as SGHDT and CDR2 as YYEEEE. The CDR3 DNA reads TGTGCCAGCAGCTTGGGGGACAGGGGGCACTTCCCTGGCTACACCTTC. Its translation is CASSLGDRGHFPGYTF.

This clone occurred a few times. V is TRBV30 and J is TRBJ2-2, with 11 positions matching TRBD2. This CDR3 is 16 amino acids long. Looked up from germline, CDR1 is GTSNPN and CDR2 is SVGIG (reference sequence). J lost 5 bases, V lost 3 bases, and 8 bases had no gene match. CDR3 in amino acids: CAWRLGLAGGTGELFF. The CDR3 DNA reads as TGTGCCTGGAGGCTTGGACTAGCGGGCGGTACCGGGGAGCTGTTTTTT.

The chain joins TRBV5-6 to TRBJ2-7, with TRBD1 matching 9 bases. CDR1 is SGHDT and CDR2 is YYEEEE in the germline V gene. The CDR3 has 13 amino acids. After removal of 1 base from V and 9 bases from J, the junction contained 5 bases not matched to a gene. For the CDR3, the DNA is TGTGCCAGCAGCTTGACCGGGACAGGGAGGCAGTACTTC. Encoded protein: CASSLTGTGRQYF.